A selection of T cell receptor beta chains follows, all from one sample in a study of T cell repertoires in cytomegalovirus infection. In TCRdb, the reads were re-called with MiXCR into one record per CDR3 protein. The sample includes nearly 450,000 distinct CDR3 sequences, roughly 31% of them seen just once. The sample taken for sequencing was PBMCs. The receptor set was obtained from a human donor in good health (CMV status not recorded). Some clones in this sample may be carry-over from other donors' samples. The CDR3 runs from the conserved cysteine through the conserved F or W. The D gene is left open where the match is weak. Clone size is given for some rows only: seen once, a few or many times, or a class if the clone is expanded.

TRBJ1-5,TRBD1,TRBV6-2/TRBV6-3,-,CASSHGSRDSFYSNQPQHF,TGTGCCAGCAGTCACGGGTCCCGGGACAGCTTTTATAGCAATCAGCCCCAGCATTTT
TRBJ1-2,TRBD1,TRBV20-1,-,CSAKTGTGDNGGYTF,TGCAGTGCTAAAACCGGGACAGGGGACAATGGAGGCTACACCTTC
TRBJ2-3,-,TRBV5-5,-,CASILGVRIDTQYF,TGTGCCAGCATCTTGGGGGTAAGGATAGATACGCAGTATTTT
TRBJ1-2,-,TRBV27,-,CASSSLLGYGYTF,TGTGCCAGCAGTTCCTTGTTAGGCTATGGCTACACCTTC
TRBJ2-7,-,TRBV20-1,once,CSATTSGSSEQYF,TGCAGTGCTACGACCTCGGGCAGCAGCGAGCAGTACTTC
TRBJ2-3,-,TRBV7-9,-,CASSTRSPSTDTQYF,TGTGCCAGCAGCACCAGAAGCCCTAGCACAGATACGCAGTATTTT
TRBJ2-4,-,TRBV2,-,CASSEIGEDIQYF,TGTGCCAGCAGTGAGATAGGGGAGGACATTCAGTACTTC
TRBJ2-3,-,TRBV12-3/TRBV12-4,-,CASEGGEGQAYTQYF,TGTGCCAGCGAAGGAGGGGAGGGACAGGCATATACGCAGTATTTT
TRBJ1-5,-,TRBV6-1,-,CASSEGVGGWWYQPQHF,TGTGCCAGCAGTGAAGGCGTGGGCGGGTGGTGGTATCAGCCCCAGCATTTT
TRBJ2-5,-,TRBV4-1,many,CASSQLGTEETQYF,TGCGCCAGCAGCCAACTAGGGACGGAAGAGACCCAGTACTTC
TRBJ1-1,-,TRBV7-2,many,CASSRSKGPRTEAFF,TGTGCCAGCAGCCGTTCCAAAGGCCCCAGGACTGAAGCTTTCTTT
TRBJ1-5,-,TRBV7-6,many,CASSLVGGEPQHF,TGTGCCAGCAGCTTAGTCGGAGGGGAGCCCCAGCATTTT
TRBJ2-2,TRBD1,TRBV7-2,-,CSSSSGQGNTGELFF,TGTTCCAGCAGCTCGGGACAGGGAAACACCGGGGAGCTGTTTTTT
TRBJ1-2,TRBD1,TRBV6-2/TRBV6-3,few,CASSSRDSKDYGYTF,TGTGCCAGCAGTTCCCGGGACAGTAAGGACTATGGCTACACCTTC
TRBJ2-1,TRBD1,TRBV7-9,-,CASSEDRGRDNEQFF,TGTGCCAGCAGCGAAGACAGGGGGCGAGACAATGAGCAGTTCTTC
TRBJ2-5,-,TRBV19,-,CASNSRGVSQETQYF,TGTGCCAGTAATTCCAGGGGAGTGAGCCAAGAGACCCAGTACTTC
TRBJ2-7,TRBD1,TRBV6-1,-,CASSVDRWAEQYF,TGTGCCAGCAGCGTGGACAGGTGGGCCGAGCAGTACTTC
TRBJ2-3,-,TRBV5-1,few,CASSPGTPTDTQYF,TGCGCCAGCAGCCCCGGGACTCCAACAGATACGCAGTATTTT
TRBJ1-1,-,TRBV5-4,once,CASSSPANTEAFF,TGTGCCAGCAGCTCCCCCGCGAACACTGAAGCTTTCTTT
TRBJ2-2,TRBD2,TRBV6-5,few,CASSSVSGRGSGELFF,TGTGCCAGCAGTTCCGTCAGCGGGAGGGGGTCGGGGGAGCTGTTTTTT
TRBJ1-2,-,TRBV12-3/TRBV12-4,few,CASRETGLYGYTF,TGTGCCAGCAGAGAAACCGGACTCTATGGCTACACCTTC
TRBJ2-1,TRBD2,TRBV6-8,few,CASGGGGRNEQFF,TGTGCCAGTGGGGGGGGGGGGAGGAATGAGCAGTTCTTC
TRBJ2-4,-,TRBV7-2,-,CASSLVRGNIQYF,TGTGCCAGCAGCTTAGTCCGGGGGAACATTCAGTACTTC
TRBJ1-1,-,TRBV19,-,CASSMAAGFDTEAFF,TGTGCCAGTAGTATGGCGGCAGGGTTTGATACTGAAGCTTTCTTT
TRBJ2-2,-,TRBV4-3,few,CASSQDPSSSPTGELFF,TGCGCCAGCAGCCAAGATCCGAGTAGCAGTCCCACCGGGGAGCTGTTTTTT
TRBJ2-2,-,TRBV7-9,few,CASSSRQNTGELFF,TGTGCCAGCAGCTCCAGACAGAACACCGGGGAGCTGTTTTTT
TRBJ1-4,-,TRBV4-1,few,CASSQVLPQTNEKLFF,TGCGCCAGCAGCCAAGTTTTACCGCAAACTAATGAAAAACTGTTTTTT
TRBJ2-3,-,TRBV6-2/TRBV6-3,-,CASSPATGPTDTQYF,TGTGCCAGCAGCCCCGCTACAGGGCCCACAGATACGCAGTATTTT
TRBJ1-3,-,TRBV7-2,many,CASSLYGIGGNTIYF,TGTGCCAGCAGCTTATACGGAATAGGTGGAAACACCATATATTTT
TRBJ2-7,TRBD2,TRBV4-3,few,CASSQTPGGVYEQYF,TGCGCCAGCAGCCAAACCCCGGGGGGGGTTTACGAGCAGTACTTC
TRBJ2-3,TRBD2,TRBV28,-,CATRDSGATWTQYF,TGTGCCACCCGAGATAGCGGGGCCACCTGGACGCAGTATTTT
TRBJ2-3,-,TRBV5-6,-,CASSLPLGGGLPTDTQYF,TGTGCCAGCAGCTTGCCCCTCGGCGGGGGCCTCCCAACAGATACGCAGTATTTT